This T cell receptor beta chain comes out of a study of cytomegalovirus exposure and HLA in healthy donors. CDR1 is SGHDT and CDR2 is YYEEEE in the germline V gene. The CDR3 runs 16 residues. PCR involved 60 Vbeta and 13 Jbeta primers. Repertoires were generated with immunoSEQ multiplex PCR, while TCRdb's copy carries only in-frame clones and drops some. The table lists some 90,000 clones, around three fifths of them singletons, with 5.9% in the top ten. This clone has a handful of counts. Germline and junction disagree at one end, which may indicate a read error. Sequenced: PBMCs. The sequence was collected from a boy younger than 18 in good health and CMV-seropositive. V and J are TRBV5-6 and TRBJ1-2; TRBD1 is a possible D gene (5 bases). The CDR3 here is CASSLAGGEMVGGYPF. CDR3 DNA sequence: TGTGCCAGCAGCTTGGCCGGGGGGGAGATGGTTGGCGGCTACCCCTTC.